The sequence of this TCR beta chain was determined in a study of blood T cells in healthy people across ages (dated by TCRdb to 2015 to 2017). With respect to the entire study: In model experiments, roughly one uniquely barcoded TCR beta cDNA molecule per two T cells was captured by template switching. To track age-related changes in TCR beta repertoire diversity, the study relied on deep sequencing normalized with unique cDNA molecular identifiers. The donors were split into four age groups: young (average around 17 years), middle-aged (about 40), aged (more than 60) and long-lived (about 74). To avoid experimental bias, donors of different ages were distributed randomly across sequencing lanes. Two additional independent replicas of 1 million unique cDNA reads from the same blood draw were analyzed for two donors (one aged 18 to 30 and one aged 80 or older).

Donors were 40 or so systemically healthy Caucasian individuals from Russia aged roughly 6 to 95 years. Around 10 milliliters of peripheral blood were collected from each donor into EDTA-treated Vacutainer tubes. Ficoll-Paque density-gradient centrifugation was used to isolate PBMCs, with at least 6.5 million per sample. Total RNA was extracted from PBMCs with Trizol reagent, with at least 6 micrograms obtained per sample. For every donor, an aliquot of PBMCs went through flow cytometry to measure the percentages of naive CD45RAhigh/CD27high T cells. Only a few counts were recorded for this clonotype. There is no known antigen for this receptor. No much larger clone exists at a distance of one base, and base qualities are not known. The research as a whole found: Compared with the aged group, the long-lived group had more naive CD4+ T cells, fewer expanded clones and increased TCR diversity, suggesting age selection. Total diversity estimates from one million sequenced T cells were considered lower bounds and underestimates. Observed TCR beta diversity per million T cells fell roughly linearly with age, and a significant reduction was already apparent by age roughly 40. Because profiling used bulk unsorted PBMCs, naive and antigen-experienced compartments could not be compared conclusively. Because the CMV infection status of the donors was unknown, age-related changes in expanded clonotypes may potentially have been confounded. The percentage of naive T cells measured by flow cytometry correlated strongly with observed TCR beta diversity.

The CDR3 has 15 amino acids, counting the end cysteine and phenylalanine. Of all the DNA, just the CDR3 is kept, 45 bases in frame from base 1. CDR1 and CDR2 are read off the germline V gene as LGHNA and YSLEER. At the junction V is shortened by 0 bases and J by 5 bases; bases outside the gene matches: 5. The library came from 5' RACE. Instrument on record: Illumina HiSeq 2500. A second about 7 to 11 cycle PCR used a sample-barcoded 5' primer and a J-beta primer mix. A template-switch 5' adaptor carrying 12 random nucleotides introduced a unique molecular identifier onto each TCR beta cDNA molecule. At least 2.5 million CDR3-containing paired-end reads were obtained from each sample. The Mint cDNA synthesis kit, primed by a TRBC-specific oligonucleotide, was used to synthesize first-strand cDNA from all RNA. Following uracil-DNA glycosylase treatment, a first 18-cycle PCR with universal primers M1SS and BC2_uni_R was performed on all cDNA. The original methods were these. For normalization, 1 million high-quality reads, each with a distinct molecular identifier, were randomly selected from each sample. Instead of being binned into consensus sequences, reads that shared molecular identifiers were thrown out. MiTCR, set to a Q25 quality threshold and the strictest error-elimination algorithm, was used for CDR3 identification, clonotype clustering and error correction. Lower-bound total TCR beta diversity was estimated with a nonparametric unseen species model using Euler transformation. TCRdb trimmed public reads at Q25 via fastp, called clones via MiXCR and kept in-frame beta chains. Each CDR3 protein appears once, grouped with its most common genes and DNA. In this record, the V and J calls reflect TCRdb's handling and not the investigators' own analysis. In all, the sample holds about 940,000 distinct CDR3 sequences, and roughly 50% of those were seen once. The top ten hold around 15% of the sample.

The source of this sequence is a man under 40 in good health. The V gene is TRBV4-3 and the J gene is TRBJ1-2; 8 bases in the junction line up with TRBD1. Sequenced: blood. The CDR3 protein: CASSQEMDRVYGYTF. The sequence in DNA is TGCGCCAGCAGCCAAGAAATGGACAGGGTTTATGGCTACACCTTC.